This entry features one T cell receptor beta chain sequence. Its antigen is unidentified. Amplification of TCR beta CDR3 regions used RNA as the template. When the TCR CDR3 underwent first-round RT-PCR, the HTBI primer set was used. TCRdb fed the multiplex PCR reads into MiXCR, producing one record per CDR3 protein. The top ten hold about 8.4% of the sample, which has roughly 740,000 distinct CDR3 sequences, 16% seen once. The CDR3 sequence is 16 residues long. The V gene lost 7 bases and the J gene lost 2 bases, with 18 bases spanning the gap. Germline V gene sequence: CDR1 MNHEY, CDR2 SVGEGT. The data were obtained in a study of T cells in Graves' hyperthyroidism and ophthalmopathy. Study-wide results and caveats: Prediction of ophthalmopathy progression came a median around 7.1 months pre-onset.

This chain uses TRBV6-2 or TRBV6-3 with TRBJ1-5, with D possibly being TRBD1 (6 bases). The TCR was taken from a young man with Graves' hyperthyroidism. Source material: blood. In DNA, the CDR3 is TGTGCCAGCACCCAGAACATTTGGGGGCGCAATCAGCCCCAGCATTTT. It yields the protein CASTQNIWGRNQPQHF.